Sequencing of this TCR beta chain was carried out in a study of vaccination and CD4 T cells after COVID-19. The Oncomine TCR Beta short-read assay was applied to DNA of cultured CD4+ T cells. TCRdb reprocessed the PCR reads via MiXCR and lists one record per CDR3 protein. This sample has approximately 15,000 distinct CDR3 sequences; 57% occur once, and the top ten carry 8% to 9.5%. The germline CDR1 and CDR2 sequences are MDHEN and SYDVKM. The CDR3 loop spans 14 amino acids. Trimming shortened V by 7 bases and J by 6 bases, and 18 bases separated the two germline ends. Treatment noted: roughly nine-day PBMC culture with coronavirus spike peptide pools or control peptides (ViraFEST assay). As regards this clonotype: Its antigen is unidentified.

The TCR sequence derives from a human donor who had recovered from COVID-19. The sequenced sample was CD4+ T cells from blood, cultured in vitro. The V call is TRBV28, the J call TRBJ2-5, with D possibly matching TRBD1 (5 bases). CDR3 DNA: TGTGCCAGCAACCCTCTAGGGGCGAGAAAGACCCAGTACTTC. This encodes CASNPLGARKTQYF.